This T cell receptor beta chain was sequenced during a study of T cell responses to AZD1222 COVID-19 vaccine. Broader study findings: A rise in Spike-specific TCR breadth and depth followed two AZD1222 doses. Females made up more of the donors, who were largely white British, and clonal diversity may have come out too low. Along spike, vaccine-associated CD4 TCRs were found throughout, with dominance at 160-218 and 743-854.

On this clone: Its antigen remains unidentified.

Clones were read by immunoSEQ multiplex PCR, and TCRdb kept only the in-frame ones, dropping some. The table includes tens of thousands of clones, 84% detected once. The CDR3 extends over 17 amino acids. Germline values: CDR1 LNHDA, CDR2 SQIVND (reference sequence). V dropped 0 bases and J dropped 1; count of bases not matched to a gene: 8. J is TRBJ1-1 and V is TRBV19, with TRBD1 matching 7 bases. The receptor comes from an adult in good health. Sequenced material: peripheral blood, taken on day 0 of AZD1222 vaccination. The CDR3 loop reads CASSIDPQGPGNTEAFF. The CDR3 DNA sequence: TGTGCCAGTAGTATAGACCCACAGGGGCCAGGGAACACTGAAGCTTTCTTT.